Presented here are 14 T cell receptor beta chains from one specimen sequenced in a study of blood T cell repertoires in COVID-19. TCRdb's copy holds only in-frame clones and misses some; the assay was immunoSEQ multiplex PCR. The sample consists of more than 65,000 clones, 83% of them appearing once. The sequencing input was peripheral blood. Receptors were obtained from a man in his forties or fifties with active COVID-19.

The genes are TRBV13 and TRBJ2-4, with 10 bases that match TRBD1. Germline trimming cut 5 bases from V and 5 bases from J; bases unmatched to any gene: 12. Germline V gene sequence: CDR1 PRHDT, CDR2 FYEKMQ (reference sequence). CDR3 length: 17 amino acids. The CDR3 DNA is TGTGCCAGCAGCCCTAGTGGGGGACAGGGGTTGGAAAACATTCAGTACTTC. Its protein is CASSPSGGQGLENIQYF. The full variable domain, with the rest looked up from reference TRBV13 and TRBJ2-4, is AAGVIQSPRHLIKEKRETATLKCYPIPRHDTVYWYQQGPGQDPQFLISFYEKMQSDKGSIPDRFSAQQFSDYHSELNMSSLELGDSALYFCASSPSGGQGLENIQYFGAGTRLSVL.

The CDR3 spells CASTPSGTQTETQYF. The CDR3 coding sequence is TGTGCCAGCACCCCTAGCGGGACTCAGACTGAGACCCAGTACTTC. The chain combines TRBV9 with TRBJ2-5; 9 nucleotides agree with TRBD2. The CDR3 totals 15 residues. V lost 6 bases to trimming and J lost 5 bases; unmatched junction nucleotides: 11. Germline CDR1 is SGDLS and CDR2 is YYNGEE.

This chain uses TRBV2 with TRBJ1-2; no definite D call. CDR3 length equals 12 residues. Germline V gene sequence: CDR1 SNHLY, CDR2 FYNNEI. Trimming stripped 6 bases from V and 4 bases from J, with 9 bases between. The CDR3: CASRPGGYGYTF. CDR3 coding DNA: TGTGCCAGCAGGCCGGGTGGCTATGGCTACACCTTC.

The rearrangement joins TRBV2 to TRBJ2-1; 8 bases are shared with TRBD2. CDR3 length: 16 residues. Trimming cost V 2 bases and J 9 bases; bases outside gene matches: 12. Germline V CDR1 and CDR2: SNHLY, FYNNEI. CDR3 sequence reads: CASSERHSAAGGEQFF. CDR3 coding DNA: TGTGCCAGCAGTGAAAGGCATTCTGCGGCGGGGGGTGAGCAGTTCTTC.

This chain joins TRBV5-6 and TRBJ1-2, with unresolved D. The CDR3 extends over 13 amino acids. Per germline, CDR1 SGHDT and CDR2 YYEEEE. Trimming stripped 2 bases from V and 3 bases from J, with 8 bases between. The CDR3 loop is CASSLDGDYGYTF. The CDR3 DNA reads TGTGCCAGCAGCTTAGACGGGGACTATGGCTACACCTTC.

The chain recombines TRBV5-1 with TRBJ2-5; TRBD1 agrees at 11 bases. The V segment lost 3 bases and the J segment 5 bases; nucleotides outside the gene matches: 9. There are 16 residues in the CDR3. From germline, CDR1 is SGHRS and CDR2 YFSETQ. DNA of the CDR3: TGCGCCAGCAGCTCTGGACAGGGGGCTTTTCGTGAGACCCAGTACTTC. Translating it yields CASSSGQGAFRETQYF. The variable domain in full, completed from reference TRBV5-1 and TRBJ2-5, reads KAGVTQTPRYLIKTRGQQVTLSCSPISGHRSVSWYQQTPGQGLQFLFEYFSETQRNKGNFPGRFSGRQFSNSRSEMNVSTLELGDSALYLCASSSGQGAFRETQYFGPGTRLLVL.

The J gene is TRBJ2-5, the V gene TRBV4-3; 10 bases are shared with TRBD2. J gave up 6 bases and V 2 bases, and 12 bases lay outside the gene matches. Germline V lookup: CDR1 LGHNA, CDR2 YSLEER. There are 17 residues in the CDR3. CDR3 amino acids: CASSQLPGTSVVQTQYF. The CDR3 nucleotides read TGCGCCAGCAGCCAATTGCCCGGGACTAGCGTTGTCCAGACCCAGTACTTC.

This chain links TRBV5-1 with TRBJ2-6, with 10 bases lining up with TRBD1. This CDR3 region has 18 residues. Trimming cost V 4 bases and J 3 bases; bases outside gene matches: 10. Germline CDR1 is SGHRS and CDR2 is YFSETQ. CDR3 sequence reads: CASSPLGQGRYGANVLTF. The CDR3 DNA reads TGCGCCAGCAGCCCCCTGGGACAGGGGAGATATGGGGCCAACGTCCTGACTTTC. Complete variable domain (other parts from reference TRBV5-1 and TRBJ2-6): KAGVTQTPRYLIKTRGQQVTLSCSPISGHRSVSWYQQTPGQGLQFLFEYFSETQRNKGNFPGRFSGRQFSNSRSEMNVSTLELGDSALYLCASSPLGQGRYGANVLTFGAGSRLTVL.

The chain uses TRBV28 and TRBJ1-4; possible D gene TRBD1, 5 bases. Trimming removed 6 bases from V and 1 base from J, with 15 bases in between. CDR3 size: 16 residues. CDR1 is MDHEN, CDR2 SYDVKM, per germline. The CDR3 loop reads CASSLARVGTNEKLFF. DNA of the CDR3: TGTGCCAGCAGCCTGGCCAGGGTCGGAACTAATGAAAAACTGTTTTTT.

The CDR3: CASSLAWTGGTDTQYF. CDR3 sequence (DNA): TGTGCCAGCAGCTTGGCCTGGACAGGGGGCACAGATACGCAGTATTTT. The rearrangement uses TRBV28 and TRBJ2-3; 9 bases match TRBD1. CDR1 MDHEN and CDR2 SYDVKM come from the germline V gene. The ends lost 6 bases at V and 1 base at J; junction bases unmatched: 8. This CDR3 comprises 16 residues.

This clone appeared a few times. The chain couples TRBV2 to TRBJ1-2; maybe TRBD1 (5 bases). The CDR3 spans 14 residues. Trimming left V 2 bases short and J 7 bases short, with 14 bases between. Germline V lookup: CDR1 SNHLY, CDR2 FYNNEI. The CDR3 here is CASSELSGSFGYTF. For the CDR3, the DNA is TGTGCCAGCAGTGAATTGTCAGGGTCCTTTGGCTACACCTTC.

The chain links TRBV11-2 to TRBJ1-4; tentative D call: TRBD1 (5 bases). The V and J ends lost 5 bases and 8 bases respectively, with 18 bases between them. This CDR3 spans 15 amino acids. Per germline, CDR1 SGHAT and CDR2 FQNNGV. CDR3 region: CASSRDSDLVEKLFF. CDR3 DNA sequence: TGTGCCAGCAGCCGCGACAGTGACCTCGTCGAAAAACTGTTTTTT.

The chain employs TRBV28 and TRBJ1-5; TRBD1 aligns across 7 bases. Germline V gene data show CDR1 as MDHEN and CDR2 as SYDVKM. Trimming took 4 bases from V and 0 from J; bases not matched to a gene: 3. The CDR3 covers 15 residues. CDR3 sequence reads: CASSSAGGSNQPQHF. CDR3 nucleotide sequence: TGTGCCAGCAGTTCCGCAGGGGGTAGCAATCAGCCCCAGCATTTT. Variable domain in full (rest from reference TRBV28 and TRBJ1-5): DVKVTQSSRYLVKRTGEKVFLECVQDMDHENMFWYRQDPGLGLRLIYFSYDVKMKEKGDIPEGYSVSREKKERFSLILESASTNQTSMYLCASSSAGGSNQPQHFGDGTRLSIL.

This chain joins TRBV24-1 and TRBJ2-7; TRBD1 aligns across 9 bases. This CDR3 is built from 15 residues. J gave up 2 bases and V 3 bases, and 4 bases lay outside the gene matches. CDR1 and CDR2 from the germline V gene are KGHDR and SFDVKD. The CDR3 loop reads CATSDPRDRAYEQYF. The CDR3 DNA reads as TGTGCCACCAGTGATCCCCGGGACAGGGCCTACGAGCAGTACTTC.